This TCR beta chain is drawn from a study of identical twins. Study observations and caveats: Twin-shared out-of-frame alpha sequences were enriched for low generation probability.

To note about this clonotype: Its antigen is undetermined.

TCRdb re-called the 5' RACE reads with MiXCR, one entry per CDR3 protein. The sample records roughly 770,000 distinct CDR3 sequences, roughly 20% being singletons. Trimming removed 5 bases from V and 4 bases from J; junction bases left unmatched: 9. The CDR3 is 16 residues long. The germline gives CDR1 SEHNR, CDR2 FQNEAQ (reference sequence). These sequences were also reported in another study, on T cells expressing NK-cell markers. That paper adds: The TCR beta repertoires were obtained from sorted CD3+CD56+NKG2C+, CD3+CD56+NKG2C- and CD3+CD56-NKG2C+ T cells.

The chain joins TRBV7-9 to TRBJ2-5; 11 bases are a match to TRBD1. The TCR comes from a woman aged 18-30 years in good health. The material sequenced was PBMCs. The CDR3 DNA reads TGTGCCAGCAGCCACCAACCTGGGACAGGGGGAGAGACCCAGTACTTC. This codes for CASSHQPGTGGETQYF.